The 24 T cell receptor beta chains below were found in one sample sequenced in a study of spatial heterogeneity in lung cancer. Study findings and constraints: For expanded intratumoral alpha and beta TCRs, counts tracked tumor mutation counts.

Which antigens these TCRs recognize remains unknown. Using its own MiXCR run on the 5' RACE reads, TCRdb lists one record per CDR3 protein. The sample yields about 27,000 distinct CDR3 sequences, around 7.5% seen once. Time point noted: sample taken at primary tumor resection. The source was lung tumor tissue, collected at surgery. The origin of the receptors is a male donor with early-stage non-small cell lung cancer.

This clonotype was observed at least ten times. The CDR3 sequence: CASSDSGANVLTF. CDR3 nucleotide sequence: TGTGCCAGCAGTGACTCCGGGGCCAACGTCCTGACTTTC. The rearrangement links TRBV6-4 to TRBJ2-6; D uncertain. Germline V gene lookup returns CDR1 MRHNA and CDR2 SNTAGT. The CDR3 contains 13 residues. Trimming removed 0 bases from V and 4 bases from J, with 1 base in between.

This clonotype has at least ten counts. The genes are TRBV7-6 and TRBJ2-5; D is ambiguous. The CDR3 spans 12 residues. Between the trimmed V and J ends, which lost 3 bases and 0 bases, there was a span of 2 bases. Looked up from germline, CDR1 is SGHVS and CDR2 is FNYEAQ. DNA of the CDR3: TGTGCCAGCAGCTTTGACCAAGAGACCCAGTACTTC. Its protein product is CASSFDQETQYF.

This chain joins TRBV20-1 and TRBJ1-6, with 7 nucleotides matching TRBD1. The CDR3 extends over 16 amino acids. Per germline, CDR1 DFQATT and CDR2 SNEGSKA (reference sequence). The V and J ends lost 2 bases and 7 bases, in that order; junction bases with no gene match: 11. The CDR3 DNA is TGCAGTGCTAGATTGATGCGGGGGACAGTAAATTCACCCCTCCACTTT. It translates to CSARLMRGTVNSPLHF.

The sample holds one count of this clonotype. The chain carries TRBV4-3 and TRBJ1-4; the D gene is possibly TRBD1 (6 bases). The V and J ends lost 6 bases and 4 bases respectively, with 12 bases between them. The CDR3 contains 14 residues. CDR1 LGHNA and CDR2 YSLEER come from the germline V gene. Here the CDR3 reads CASRKQGRNEKLFF. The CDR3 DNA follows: TGCGCCAGCAGGAAACAGGGACGTAATGAAAAACTGTTTTTT.

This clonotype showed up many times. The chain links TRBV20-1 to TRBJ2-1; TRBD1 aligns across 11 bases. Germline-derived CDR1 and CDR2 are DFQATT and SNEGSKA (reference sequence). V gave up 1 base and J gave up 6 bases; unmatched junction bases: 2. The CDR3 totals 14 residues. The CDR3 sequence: CSARGGTGGNEQFF. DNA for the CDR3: TGCAGTGCTAGAGGTGGGACAGGGGGCAATGAGCAGTTCTTC.

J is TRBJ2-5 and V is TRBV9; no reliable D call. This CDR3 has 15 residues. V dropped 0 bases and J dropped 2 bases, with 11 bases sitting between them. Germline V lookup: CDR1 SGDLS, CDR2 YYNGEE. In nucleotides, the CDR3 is TGTGCCAGCAGCGTAGGGCCAGCACAACAAGAGACCCAGTACTTC. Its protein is CASSVGPAQQETQYF.

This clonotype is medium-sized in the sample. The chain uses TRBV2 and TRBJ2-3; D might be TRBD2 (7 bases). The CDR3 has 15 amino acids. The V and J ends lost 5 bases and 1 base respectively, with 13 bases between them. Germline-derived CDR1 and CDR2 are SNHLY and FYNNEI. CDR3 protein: CASSPRGAGTDTQYF. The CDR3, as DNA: TGTGCCAGCAGTCCCCGGGGGGCCGGCACAGATACGCAGTATTTT. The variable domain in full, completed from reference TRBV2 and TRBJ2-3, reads EPEVTQTPSHQVTQMGQEVILRCVPISNHLYFYWYRQILGQKVEFLVSFYNNEISEKSEIFDDQFSVERPDGSNFTLKIRSTKLEDSAMYFCASSPRGAGTDTQYFGPGTRLTVL.

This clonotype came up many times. The CDR3 DNA reads TGTGCCAGCAGTGCGAGCAGGTTCAGGTCCAACACCGGGGAGCTGTTTTTT. This codes for CASSASRFRSNTGELFF. The chain is built from TRBV2 and TRBJ2-2; no clear D. Germline CDR1 is SNHLY and CDR2 is FYNNEI. CDR3 size: 17 residues. Between the trimmed V and J ends, which lost 4 bases and 2 bases, there was a span of 17 bases.

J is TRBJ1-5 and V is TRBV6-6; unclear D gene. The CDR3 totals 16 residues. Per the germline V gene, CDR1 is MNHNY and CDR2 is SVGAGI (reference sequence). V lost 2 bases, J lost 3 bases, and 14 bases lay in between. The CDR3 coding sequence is TGTGCCAGCAGTTACACAGATCTGCAGGCCAATCAGCCCCAGCATTTT. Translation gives CASSYTDLQANQPQHF.

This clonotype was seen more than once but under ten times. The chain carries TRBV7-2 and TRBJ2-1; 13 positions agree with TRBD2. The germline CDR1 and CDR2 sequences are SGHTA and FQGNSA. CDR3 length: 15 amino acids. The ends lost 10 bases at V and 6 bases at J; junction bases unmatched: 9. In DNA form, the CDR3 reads TGTGCCATACAACTAGCGGGGGGGCCAGGCAATGAGCAGTTCTTC. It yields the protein CAIQLAGGPGNEQFF.

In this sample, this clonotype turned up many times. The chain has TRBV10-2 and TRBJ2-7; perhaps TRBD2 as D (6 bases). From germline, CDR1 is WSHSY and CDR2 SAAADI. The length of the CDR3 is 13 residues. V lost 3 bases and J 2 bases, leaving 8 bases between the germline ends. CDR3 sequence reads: CASSDGRAYEQYF. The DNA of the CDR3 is TGCGCCAGCAGTGACGGGAGAGCCTACGAGCAGTACTTC.

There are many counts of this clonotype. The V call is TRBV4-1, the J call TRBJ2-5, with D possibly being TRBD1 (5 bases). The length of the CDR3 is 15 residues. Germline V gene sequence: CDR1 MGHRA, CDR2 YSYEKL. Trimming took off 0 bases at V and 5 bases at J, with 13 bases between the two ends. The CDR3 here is CASSQESFRDETQYF. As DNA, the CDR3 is TGCGCCAGCAGCCAAGAAAGTTTCAGGGATGAGACCCAGTACTTC.

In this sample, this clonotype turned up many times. CDR3 bases: TGTGCCAGCAGCCTGGGATTGCAAGAGACCCAGTACTTC. Protein product: CASSLGLQETQYF. The rearrangement joins TRBV4-2 to TRBJ2-5; D unclear. CDR1 is LGHNA and CDR2 is YNFKEQ in the germline V gene. This CDR3 is 13 amino acids long. V was clipped by 4 bases and J by 2 bases, with 8 bases between them.

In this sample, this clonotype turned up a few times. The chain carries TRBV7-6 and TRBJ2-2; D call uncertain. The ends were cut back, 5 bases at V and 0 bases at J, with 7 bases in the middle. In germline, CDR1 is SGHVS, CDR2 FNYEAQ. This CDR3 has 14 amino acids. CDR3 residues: CASSRLTNTGELFF. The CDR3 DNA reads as TGTGCCAGCAGCCGCCTTACGAACACCGGGGAGCTGTTTTTT.

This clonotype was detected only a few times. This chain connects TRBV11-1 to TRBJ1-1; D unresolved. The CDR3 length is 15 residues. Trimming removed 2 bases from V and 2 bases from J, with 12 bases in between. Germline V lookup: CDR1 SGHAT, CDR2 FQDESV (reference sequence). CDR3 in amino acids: CASSLFGRTNTEAFF. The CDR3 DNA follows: TGTGCCAGCAGCTTATTTGGGCGGACTAACACTGAAGCTTTCTTT.

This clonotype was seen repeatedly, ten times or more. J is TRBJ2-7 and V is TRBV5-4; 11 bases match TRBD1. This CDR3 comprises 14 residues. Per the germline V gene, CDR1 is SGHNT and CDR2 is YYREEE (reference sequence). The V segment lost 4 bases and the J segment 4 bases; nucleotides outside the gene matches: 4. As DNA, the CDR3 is TGTGCCAGCAGCAAGGACAGGGGGCTGTACGAGCAGTACTTC. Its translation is CASSKDRGLYEQYF.

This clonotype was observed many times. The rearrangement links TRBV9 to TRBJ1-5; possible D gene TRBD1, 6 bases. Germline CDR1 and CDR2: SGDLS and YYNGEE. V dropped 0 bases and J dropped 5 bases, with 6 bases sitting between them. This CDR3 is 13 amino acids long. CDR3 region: CASSVEGDQPQHF. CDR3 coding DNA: TGTGCCAGCAGCGTAGAGGGGGATCAGCCCCAGCATTTT.

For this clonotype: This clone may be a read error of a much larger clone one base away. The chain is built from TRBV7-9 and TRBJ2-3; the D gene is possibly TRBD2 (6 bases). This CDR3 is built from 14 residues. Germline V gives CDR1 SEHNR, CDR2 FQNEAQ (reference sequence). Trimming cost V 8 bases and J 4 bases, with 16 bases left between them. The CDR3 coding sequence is TGTGCCAGCGGCTCTCCGAGACTAGCAGATACGCAGTATTTT. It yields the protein CASGSPRLADTQYF. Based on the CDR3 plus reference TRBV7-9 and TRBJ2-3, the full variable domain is DTGVSQNPRHKITKRGQNVTFRCDPISEHNRLYWYRQTLGQGPEFLTYFQNEAQLEKSRLLSDRFSAERPKGSFSTLEIQRTEQGDSAMYLCASGSPRLADTQYFGPGTRLTVL.

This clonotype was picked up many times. The DNA of the CDR3 is TGTGCCAGCAGCTTAGACGGGAACTATGGCTACACCTTC. This sequence encodes CASSLDGNYGYTF. The chain uses TRBV7-2 and TRBJ1-2, with D uncertain. The CDR3 totals 13 residues. Germline values: CDR1 SGHTA, CDR2 FQGNSA. V gave up 1 base and J gave up 2 bases, with 5 bases separating them.

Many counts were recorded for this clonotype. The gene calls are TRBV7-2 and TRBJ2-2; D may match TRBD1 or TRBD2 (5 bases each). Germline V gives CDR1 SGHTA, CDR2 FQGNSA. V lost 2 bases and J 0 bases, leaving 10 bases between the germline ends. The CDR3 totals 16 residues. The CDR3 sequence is CASSLWGTANTGELFF. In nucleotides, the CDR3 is TGTGCCAGCAGCTTATGGGGGACGGCGAACACCGGGGAGCTGTTTTTT.

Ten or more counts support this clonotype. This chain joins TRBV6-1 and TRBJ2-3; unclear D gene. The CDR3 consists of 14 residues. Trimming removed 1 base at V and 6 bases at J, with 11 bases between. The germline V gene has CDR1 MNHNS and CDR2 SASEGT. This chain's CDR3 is CASSEGAERDTQYF. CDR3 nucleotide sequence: TGTGCCAGCAGTGAAGGGGCAGAGAGGGATACGCAGTATTTT.

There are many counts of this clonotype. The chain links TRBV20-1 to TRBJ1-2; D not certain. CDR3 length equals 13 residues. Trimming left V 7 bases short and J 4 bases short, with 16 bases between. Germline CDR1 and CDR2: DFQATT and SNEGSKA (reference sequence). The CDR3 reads CSVGTDGFYGYTF. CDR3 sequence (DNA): TGCAGTGTTGGAACCGACGGTTTCTATGGCTACACCTTC.

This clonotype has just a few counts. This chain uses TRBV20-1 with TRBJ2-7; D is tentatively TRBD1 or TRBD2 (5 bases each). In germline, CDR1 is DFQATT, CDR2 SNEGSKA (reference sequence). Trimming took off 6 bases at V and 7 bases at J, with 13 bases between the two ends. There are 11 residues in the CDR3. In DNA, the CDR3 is TGCAGTGCGAGGGACGGGCGGGAGCAGTACTTC. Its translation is CSARDGREQYF.

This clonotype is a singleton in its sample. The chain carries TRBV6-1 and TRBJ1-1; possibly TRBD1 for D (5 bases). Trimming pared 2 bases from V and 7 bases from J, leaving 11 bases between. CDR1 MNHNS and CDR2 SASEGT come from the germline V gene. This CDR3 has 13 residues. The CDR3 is CASSESLGGEAFF. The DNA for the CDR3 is TGTGCCAGCAGTGAATCCCTCGGGGGTGAAGCTTTCTTT.